This TCR beta chain was documented in a study of regulatory T cells in long-lasting Graves disease. Turning to the study itself: Antithyroid drugs had been given to newly diagnosed Graves' patients for under 3 months. Study findings and constraints: The small sample size may have reduced accuracy. Segments TRBV28, TRBJ1-2 and TRBJ2-5 showed preferential usage in persistent disease.

CDR3 size: 15 residues. With V trimmed by 6 bases and J by 5 bases, 8 bases remained unmatched. The germline V gene has CDR1 MNHEY and CDR2 SVGEGT. Time point denoted: newly diagnosed GD, antithyroid drugs for less than 3 months. Scientists built the TCR library using RNA that was extracted from PBMCs. This clonotype has a count of ten or more. Its antigen is still unknown. Construction of TCR beta libraries relied on iRepertoire HTBI primers and on Arm-PCR targeting CDR3 regions. Each CDR3 protein is one row after TCRdb ran MiXCR on the multiplex PCR reads. The data contain 350,000 to 550,000 distinct CDR3 sequences, less than 20% of them singletons. This sample was shared with a second study, whose subject was T cells in Graves' hyperthyroidism and ophthalmopathy.

The source of this sequence is a young woman with Graves disease. The sample consisted of peripheral blood mononuclear cells (PBMCs), taken at new diagnosis, from a patient treated with antithyroid drugs. The chain couples TRBV6-2 or TRBV6-3 to TRBJ2-3; 10 bases are shared with TRBD1. The CDR3 region has the DNA TGTGCCAGCAGATGGGACAGGGGACGTGGAGATACGCAGTATTTT. Translation: CASRWDRGRGDTQYF.